This TCR beta chain was captured in a study of human CD8 memory T cell subsets. For this clonotype: As yet, its antigen is unknown.

Overall study results and limits: Stem-like memory and precursor exhausted T cell repertoires had very little in common with each other. Greater diversity was suggested by Chao1 estimates for stem-like memory T cells than for precursor exhausted T cells. Diversity, measured as normalized Shannon-Wiener diversity, was similarly high in stem-like memory and precursor exhausted T cells. Effector memory cells did not share this.

Production of TCR beta libraries used UMI-labeled 5' RACE as the method. In the original workflow: Functional CDR3 beta clonotypes numbered roughly 3,000 to 18,000 in each TCR beta library. Following a re-call of the 5' RACE reads, TCRdb has one entry per CDR3 protein and lacks DNA. These V and J calls are TCRdb output, not the study's own analysis. The sample totals roughly 18,000 distinct CDR3 sequences; its top ten clones hold approximately 5%. Sequenced sample: CD8+ T cells from PBMCs. The clonotype comes from a human donor in good health.

CDR3: CASSSGRITYEQYF. The chain employs TRBV13 and TRBJ2-7; TCRdb picks TRBD1, but there is no DNA to check that call. Germline V gene data show CDR1 as PRHDT and CDR2 as FYEKMQ (reference sequence). This CDR3 contains 14 residues.